These T cell receptor beta chains were read from a single sample in a study of blood T cell repertoires in COVID-19. TCRdb's copy holds only in-frame clones and misses some; the assay was immunoSEQ multiplex PCR. The profile covers tens of thousands of clones, with more than 75% appearing a single time and approximately 16% taken by the ten largest. The sequenced material came from peripheral blood. The receptor source for this set is a man aged 35 to 55 with COVID-19, enrolled during active disease. The CDR3 runs from the conserved cysteine through the conserved F or W. The D gene is left open where the match is weak. Clone size, where shown, is once, few, many, or a class for clones that have expanded.

>once|TRBV25-1|TRBD1|TRBJ1-2
TGTGCCAGCAGTGAATGGGGACAGGAAATCTATGGCTACACCTTC
CASSEWGQEIYGYTF
>NA|TRBV19|TRBD1|TRBJ1-5
TGTGCCAGTAGTCAGACAGGGGGGAAGCAGCCCCAGCATTTT
CASSQTGGKQPQHF
>NA|TRBV18|TRBD1|TRBJ2-6
TGTGCCAGCTCACTCGGGACAGGCTCTGGGGCCAACGTCCTGACTTTC
CASSLGTGSGANVLTF
>once|TRBV29-1|NA|TRBJ2-2
TGCAGCGTTCCAGCCACAGCGAACACCGGGGAGCTGTTTTTT
CSVPATANTGELFF
>NA|TRBV11-2|NA|TRBJ1-4
TGTGCCAGCAGCCGCCAGACAGTAGAAAAACTGTTTTTT
CASSRQTVEKLFF
>once|TRBV4-2|NA|TRBJ2-7
TGTGCCAGCAGCCGTACCCAGGGCCTCTACGAGCAGTACTTC
CASSRTQGLYEQYF
>NA|TRBV19|NA|TRBJ2-6
TGTGCCAGTAGTACCCTCCAGGAAGTTGGGGCCAACGTCCTGACTTTC
CASSTLQEVGANVLTF
>NA|TRBV30|NA|TRBJ1-5
TGTGCCTGGACCAGACAGTTTGGAGGGGATCAGCCCCAGCATTTT
CAWTRQFGGDQPQHF
>NA|TRBV28|NA|TRBJ1-2
TGTGCCAGCGGCGGGAGAGACTATGGCTACACCTTC
CASGGRDYGYTF
>NA|TRBV6-5|NA|TRBJ2-1
TGTGCCAGCAGTAGGGACTACCAGGGGAATGAGCAGTTCTTC
CASSRDYQGNEQFF
>NA|TRBV28|TRBD1|TRBJ1-1
TGTGCCAGCCTGGACAGGGCGGGGGCTAACACTGAAGCTTTCTTT
CASLDRAGANTEAFF
>NA|TRBV9|NA|TRBJ1-1
TGTGCCAGCAGCGTAGAAGGGGGGGGCACTGAAGCTTTCTTT
CASSVEGGGTEAFF
>NA|TRBV6-5|NA|TRBJ2-5
TGTGCCAGCGGTACGCGGGGGCAGGGAGAAGAGACCCAGTACTTC
CASGTRGQGEETQYF